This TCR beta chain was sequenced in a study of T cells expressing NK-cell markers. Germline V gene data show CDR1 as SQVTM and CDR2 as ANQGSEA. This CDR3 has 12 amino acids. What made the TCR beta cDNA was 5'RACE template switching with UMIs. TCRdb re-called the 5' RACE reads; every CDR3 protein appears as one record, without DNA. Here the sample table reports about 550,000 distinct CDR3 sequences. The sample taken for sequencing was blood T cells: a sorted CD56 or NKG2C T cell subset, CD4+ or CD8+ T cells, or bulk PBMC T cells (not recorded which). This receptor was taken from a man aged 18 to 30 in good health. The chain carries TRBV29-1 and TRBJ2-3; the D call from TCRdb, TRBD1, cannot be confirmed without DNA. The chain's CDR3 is CSVDEAGPSRYF.